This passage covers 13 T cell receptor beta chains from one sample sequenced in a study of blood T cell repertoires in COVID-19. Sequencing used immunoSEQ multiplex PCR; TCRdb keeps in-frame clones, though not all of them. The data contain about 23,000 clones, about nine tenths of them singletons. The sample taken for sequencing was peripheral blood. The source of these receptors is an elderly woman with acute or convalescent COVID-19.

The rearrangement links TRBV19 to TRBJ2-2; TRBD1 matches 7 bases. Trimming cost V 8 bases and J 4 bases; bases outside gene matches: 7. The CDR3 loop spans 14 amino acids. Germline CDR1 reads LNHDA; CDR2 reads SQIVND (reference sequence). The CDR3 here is CASSRAGGTGELFF. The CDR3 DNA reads TGTGCCAGTTCCAGGGCAGGGGGCACCGGGGAGCTGTTTTTT.

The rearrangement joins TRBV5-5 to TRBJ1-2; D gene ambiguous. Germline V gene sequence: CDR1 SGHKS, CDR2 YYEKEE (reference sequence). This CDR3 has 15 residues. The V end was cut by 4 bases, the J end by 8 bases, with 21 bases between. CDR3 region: CASSRTEAREGGYTF. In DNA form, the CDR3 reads TGTGCCAGCAGCCGGACGGAGGCGCGGGAAGGGGGCTACACCTTC. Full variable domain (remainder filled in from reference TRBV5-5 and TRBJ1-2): DAGVTQSPTHLIKTRGQQVTLRCSPISGHKSVSWYQQVLGQGPQFIFQYYEKEERGRGNFPDRFSARQFPNYSSELNVNALLLGDSALYLCASSRTEAREGGYTFGSGTRLTVV.

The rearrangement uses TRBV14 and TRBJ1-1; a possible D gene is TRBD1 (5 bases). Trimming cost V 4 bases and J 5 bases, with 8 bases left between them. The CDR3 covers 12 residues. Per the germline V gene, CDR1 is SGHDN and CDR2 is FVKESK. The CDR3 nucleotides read TGTGCCAGCAGCCGATCAGGGACTGAAGCTTTCTTT. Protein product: CASSRSGTEAFF.

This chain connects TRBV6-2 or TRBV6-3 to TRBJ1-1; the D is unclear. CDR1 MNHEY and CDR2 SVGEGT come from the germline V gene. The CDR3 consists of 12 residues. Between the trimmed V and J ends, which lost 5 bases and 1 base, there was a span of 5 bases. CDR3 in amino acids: CASSKRNTEAFF. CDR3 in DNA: TGTGCCAGCAGTAAGAGGAACACTGAAGCTTTCTTT.

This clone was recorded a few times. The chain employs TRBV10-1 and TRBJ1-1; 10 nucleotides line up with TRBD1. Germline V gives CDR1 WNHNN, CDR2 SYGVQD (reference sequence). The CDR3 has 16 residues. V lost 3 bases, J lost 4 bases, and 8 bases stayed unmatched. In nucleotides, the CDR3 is TGCGCCAGCAGTGAAGCCGGGACAGGGGCATCCACTGAAGCTTTCTTT. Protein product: CASSEAGTGASTEAFF.

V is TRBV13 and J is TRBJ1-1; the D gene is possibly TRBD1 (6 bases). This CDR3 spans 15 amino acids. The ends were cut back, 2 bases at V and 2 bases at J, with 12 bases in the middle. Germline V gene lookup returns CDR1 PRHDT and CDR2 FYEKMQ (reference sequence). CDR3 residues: CASSLRGGRNTEAFF. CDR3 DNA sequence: TGTGCCAGCAGCTTAAGAGGGGGACGAAACACTGAAGCTTTCTTT.

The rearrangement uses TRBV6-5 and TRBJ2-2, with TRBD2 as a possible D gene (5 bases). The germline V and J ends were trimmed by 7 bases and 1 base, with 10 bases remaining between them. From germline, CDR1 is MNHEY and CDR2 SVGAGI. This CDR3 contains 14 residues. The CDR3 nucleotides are TGTGCCAGCAAGAAGCGGAGGAACACCGGGGAGCTGTTTTTT. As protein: CASKKRRNTGELFF.

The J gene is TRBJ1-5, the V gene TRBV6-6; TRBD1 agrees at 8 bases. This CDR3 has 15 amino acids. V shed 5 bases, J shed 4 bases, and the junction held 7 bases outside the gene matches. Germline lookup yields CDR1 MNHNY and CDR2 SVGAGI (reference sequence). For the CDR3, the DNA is TGTGCCAGCAGTCCCGCGACAGGGGAGAATCAGCCCCAGCATTTT. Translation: CASSPATGENQPQHF.

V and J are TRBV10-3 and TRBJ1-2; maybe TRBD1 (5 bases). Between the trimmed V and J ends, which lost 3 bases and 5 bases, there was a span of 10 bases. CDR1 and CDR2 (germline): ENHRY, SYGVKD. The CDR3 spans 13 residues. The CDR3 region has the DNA TGTGCCATCAGTGATTCTGGGGCGTATGGCTACACCTTC. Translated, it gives CAISDSGAYGYTF.

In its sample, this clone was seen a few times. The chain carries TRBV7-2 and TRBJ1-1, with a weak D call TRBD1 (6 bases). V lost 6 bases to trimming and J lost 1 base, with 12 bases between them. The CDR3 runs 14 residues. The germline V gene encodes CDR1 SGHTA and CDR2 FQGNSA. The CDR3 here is CASSGDNWNTEAFF. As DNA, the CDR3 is TGTGCCAGCAGTGGGGACAATTGGAACACTGAAGCTTTCTTT. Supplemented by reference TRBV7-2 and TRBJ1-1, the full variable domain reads GAGVSQSPSNKVTEKGKDVELRCDPISGHTALYWYRQSLGQGLEFLIYFQGNSAPDKSGLPSDRFSAERTGGSVSTLTIQRTQQEDSAVYLCASSGDNWNTEAFFGQGTRLTVV.

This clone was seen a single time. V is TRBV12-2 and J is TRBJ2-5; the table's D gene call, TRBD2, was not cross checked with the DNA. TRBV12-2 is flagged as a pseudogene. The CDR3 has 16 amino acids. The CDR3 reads CASRQMTKRRQETQYF. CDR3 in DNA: TGTGCAAGTCGCCAAATGACTAAGCGGAGACAAGAGACCCAGTACTTC.

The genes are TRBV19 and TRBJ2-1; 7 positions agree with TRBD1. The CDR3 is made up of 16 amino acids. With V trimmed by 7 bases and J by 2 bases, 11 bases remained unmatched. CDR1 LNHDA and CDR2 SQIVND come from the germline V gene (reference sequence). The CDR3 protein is CASTPGQADAYNEQFF. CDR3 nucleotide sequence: TGTGCCAGTACCCCCGGACAGGCCGATGCCTACAATGAGCAGTTCTTC.

CDR3 sequence: CASSYRVSRGGSEQYF. CDR3 nucleotide sequence: TGTGCCAGCAGCTACCGAGTTTCGCGGGGGGGCTCCGAGCAGTACTTC. The chain joins TRBV7-2 to TRBJ2-7, with TRBD2 matching 9 bases. V dropped 4 bases and J dropped 6; count of bases not matched to a gene: 13. The CDR3 has 16 amino acids. In germline, CDR1 is SGHTA, CDR2 FQGNSA. The entire variable domain, with the rest obtained from reference TRBV7-2 and TRBJ2-7, is as follows: GAGVSQSPSNKVTEKGKDVELRCDPISGHTALYWYRQSLGQGLEFLIYFQGNSAPDKSGLPSDRFSAERTGGSVSTLTIQRTQQEDSAVYLCASSYRVSRGGSEQYFGPGTRLTVT.